This T cell receptor beta chain appears in the sequencing data of a study of T cells in Graves' hyperthyroidism and ophthalmopathy. Study at large: The authors collected peripheral blood at initial diagnosis, before any treatment. Study-level results: Ophthalmopathy was identified by the model a median 6.5 months ahead of onset.

This clonotype has a count of ten or more. Its target is unknown. This CDR3 has 16 amino acids. Trimming at V came to 6 bases and at J to 5 bases, leaving 13 bases not matched to a gene. Exclusion followed for patients with uncontrolled infection, other autoimmune disease, pregnancy or lactation. PBMCs were collected from an approximately 9.3 ml volume of fresh peripheral blood. From RNA transcripts, TCR beta CDR3 regions were amplified. The HTBI primer set served for first-round RT-PCR of the TCR CDR3. From the multiplex PCR reads, TCRdb called clonotypes with MiXCR, one entry per CDR3 protein. The data hold some 180,000 distinct CDR3 sequences, with over 15% observed a single time.

This chain connects TRBV12-3 or TRBV12-4 to TRBJ2-3; 8 bases line up with TRBD2. Source material: blood. The clonotype comes from a woman aged 45-65 years with Graves' hyperthyroidism. The CDR3 loop reads CASRAGTSKSIDTQYF. The CDR3 nucleotides are TGTGCCAGCAGGGCCGGGACTAGTAAAAGTATAGATACGCAGTATTTT.